The rows below give T cell receptor beta chains drawn from one sample of a study of T cells in Graves' hyperthyroidism and ophthalmopathy. TCRdb ran MiXCR on the multiplex PCR reads and lists one entry per CDR3 protein. The repertoire holds about 840,000 distinct CDR3 sequences, with about two fifths as singletons. Input material: blood. The source is a young man with Graves' hyperthyroidism. CDR3s include the opening cysteine and the closing phenylalanine or tryptophan. A D gene is named only where the DNA matches it firmly. Clone size appears in some rows only: once, few, many, or a class for an expanded clone.

J: TRBJ1-2
D: .
V: TRBV19
size: .
DNA: TGTGCCAGTAGTATAGGACGGCTCTATGGCTACACCTTC
CDR3: CASSIGRLYGYTF

J: TRBJ1-1
D: TRBD1
V: TRBV20-1
size: few
DNA: TGCAGTGCTAGTGTGCTCGGGACAGGGCTAAACACTGAAGCTTTCTTT
CDR3: CSASVLGTGLNTEAFF

J: TRBJ2-2
D: TRBD1
V: TRBV9
size: .
DNA: TGTGCCAGCAGCTCCCGACAGGGGTCGAACACCGGGGAGCTGTTTTTT
CDR3: CASSSRQGSNTGELFF

J: TRBJ2-7
D: TRBD1
V: TRBV7-4
size: .
DNA: TGTGCCAGCAGCTTAGATCACCGGTCAGGGGGCTTCTACGAGCAGTACTTC
CDR3: CASSLDHRSGGFYEQYF

J: TRBJ2-5
D: TRBD2
V: TRBV7-3
size: .
DNA: TGTGCCAGCAGCTTCGATCGGGAGGGTTGCCTAAAAGAGACCCAGTACTTC
CDR3: CASSFDREGCLKETQYF

J: TRBJ2-7
D: .
V: TRBV20-1
size: many
DNA: TGCAGTACCGAGCGCAGATCTGTCTACGAGCAGTACTTC
CDR3: CSTERRSVYEQYF

J: TRBJ2-7
D: TRBD1
V: TRBV27
size: many
DNA: TGTGCCAGCAGACCTACCGGACAGGCATCCTACGAGCAGTACTTC
CDR3: CASRPTGQASYEQYF

J: TRBJ2-7
D: TRBD2
V: TRBV9
size: .
DNA: TGTGCCAGCAGCCCAACTAGCGGGGGGCCCAACTACGAGCAGTACTTC
CDR3: CASSPTSGGPNYEQYF

J: TRBJ1-5
D: .
V: TRBV7-9
size: .
DNA: TGTGCCAGCAGCTTATCGAGGAACGGGCCCCAGCATTTT
CDR3: CASSLSRNGPQHF

J: TRBJ1-2
D: .
V: TRBV5-1
size: few
DNA: TGCGCCAGCAGCTTGGCCGGGTCGGAGAACTCCTATGGCTACACCTTC
CDR3: CASSLAGSENSYGYTF

J: TRBJ1-1
D: .
V: TRBV10-3
size: .
DNA: TGTGCCAGCAGTGAACTAATCAGGGTCACTGAAGCTTTCTTT
CDR3: CASSELIRVTEAFF

J: TRBJ1-1
D: .
V: TRBV2
size: few
DNA: TGTGCCAGCAGTTACACAGGGCCTATCACCTTCACTGAAGCTTTTTTT
CDR3: CASSYTGPITFTEAFF

J: TRBJ1-1
D: .
V: TRBV7-8
size: many
DNA: TGTGCCAGCATACGGGAGGGCAGTTTGAACACTGAAGCTTTCTTT
CDR3: CASIREGSLNTEAFF

J: TRBJ2-7
D: .
V: TRBV29-1
size: many
DNA: TGCAGCGTTGTTTGGTCCTACGAGCAGTACTTC
CDR3: CSVVWSYEQYF

J: TRBJ2-7
D: TRBD2
V: TRBV24-1
size: once
DNA: TGTGCCAGCAGTCCCCCAGCGGGAGGCCGCTACGAGCAGTACTTC
CDR3: CASSPPAGGRYEQYF

J: TRBJ2-7
D: .
V: TRBV25-1
size: once
DNA: TGTGCCAGCAGTGAATTAGGGACCGACTCCTACGAGCAGTACTTC
CDR3: CASSELGTDSYEQYF

J: TRBJ1-1
D: TRBD1
V: TRBV5-1
size: .
DNA: TGCGCCAGCAGCTTGTGGGACAGGGGTGGTGGCACTGAAGCTTTCTTT
CDR3: CASSLWDRGGGTEAFF

J: TRBJ1-4
D: .
V: TRBV6-6
size: .
DNA: TGTGCCAGCAGTTGCTCGTTACAGGGCGGTAATGAAAAACTGTTTTTT
CDR3: CASSCSLQGGNEKLFF